The 10 T cell receptor beta chains presented below share a single source sample, sequenced in a study of blood T cell repertoires in COVID-19. Clones were read by immunoSEQ multiplex PCR, and TCRdb kept only the in-frame ones, dropping some. The data hold approximately 63,000 clones, with 85% to 90% observed a single time. The sample consisted of peripheral blood. These receptors were collected from an elderly woman with active COVID-19.

V gene TRBV10-3 combines with J gene TRBJ1-5; D is perhaps TRBD1 (6 bases). CDR3 length equals 16 residues. The V end was cut by 6 bases, the J end by 1 base, with 16 bases between. Per the germline V gene, CDR1 is ENHRY and CDR2 is SYGVKD. CDR3 coding DNA: TGTGCCATCAGCGACCAGGGGACTAACAGCAATCAGCCCCAGCATTTT. This encodes CAISDQGTNSNQPQHF.

The chain joins TRBV27 to TRBJ2-7; 14 nucleotides agree with TRBD2. Unmatched junction bases numbered 1, after V lost 1 base and J lost 2 bases. The germline gives CDR1 MNHEY, CDR2 SMNVEV (reference sequence). The CDR3 has 16 amino acids. The CDR3 loop is CASSLLGLAGAYEQYF. DNA for the CDR3: TGTGCCAGCAGTTTATTGGGACTAGCGGGGGCCTACGAGCAGTACTTC.

V is TRBV7-2 and J is TRBJ2-2; 8 positions agree with TRBD2. The germline gives CDR1 SGHTA, CDR2 FQGNSA. This CDR3 comprises 15 residues. The V gene end was trimmed by 0 bases and the J gene end by 5 bases; junction bases not matched to a gene: 2. The CDR3 protein is CASSLAPSGTGELFF. CDR3 nucleotide sequence: TGTGCCAGCAGCTTAGCGCCTAGCGGGACCGGGGAGCTGTTTTTT.

V gene TRBV5-1 combines with J gene TRBJ2-7, with a weak D call TRBD2 (9 bases). The V gene's germline CDR1 is SGHRS and CDR2 YFSETQ. The CDR3 is 20 residues long. Trimming took 4 bases from V and 3 from J, leaving 32 bases between them. DNA for the CDR3: TGCGCCAGCAGCGAGCGCCCCTACAGGGGGGGACTGACTAGCGGCTACGAGCAGTACTTC. Translated: CASSERPYRGGLTSGYEQYF.

This chain links TRBV3-1 (or the pseudogene TRBV3-2) with TRBJ2-5, with D perhaps matching TRBD1 (6 bases). Per the germline V gene, CDR1 is LGHDT and CDR2 is YNNKEL (reference sequence). The CDR3 covers 15 residues. Trimming removed 1 base from V and 2 bases from J, with 11 bases in between. CDR3 loop: CASSQGPGDQETQYF. CDR3 DNA: TGTGCCAGCAGCCAAGGTCCAGGGGATCAAGAGACCCAGTACTTC.

This clone was counted once. The V call is TRBV15, the J call TRBJ2-5, with 10 positions matching TRBD1. CDR1 LNHNV and CDR2 YYDKDF come from the germline V gene (reference sequence). The V gene end was trimmed by 0 bases and the J gene end by 5 bases; junction bases not matched to a gene: 9. The CDR3 extends over 17 amino acids. CDR3 protein: CATSRDRGQGSLETQYF. As DNA, the CDR3 is TGTGCCACCAGCAGAGATAGGGGACAGGGGTCACTGGAGACCCAGTACTTC.

V and J are TRBV9 and TRBJ2-7; 12 bases line up with TRBD2. The CDR3 loop spans 16 amino acids. With 0 bases clipped from V and 2 bases from J, the junction kept 3 bases outside the gene matches. The germline V gene has CDR1 SGDLS and CDR2 YYNGEE. CDR3 loop: CASSVAGLAGTYEQYF. CDR3 in DNA: TGTGCCAGCAGCGTAGCCGGACTAGCGGGGACCTACGAGCAGTACTTC.

The rearrangement uses TRBV2 and TRBJ1-2, with TRBD1 matching 11 bases. V lost 6 bases to trimming and J lost 2 bases; unmatched junction nucleotides: 5. Germline V lookup: CDR1 SNHLY, CDR2 FYNNEI. The CDR3 has 15 amino acids. CDR3 sequence: CASSAGTGGNYGYTF. The CDR3 DNA is TGTGCCAGCAGCGCTGGGACAGGGGGGAACTATGGCTACACCTTC.

V and J are TRBV6-5 and TRBJ1-4; 9 nucleotides agree with TRBD1. The CDR3 totals 14 residues. Germline V gene data show CDR1 as MNHEY and CDR2 as SVGAGI. Losses at the gene ends were 4 bases for V and 5 bases for J; bases not matched to a gene: 2. Written as DNA, the CDR3 is TGTGCCAGCAGTTCCGGGACAGGGAATGAAAAACTGTTTTTT. This codes for CASSSGTGNEKLFF.

The chain joins TRBV29-1 to TRBJ2-5; possible D gene TRBD2, 5 bases. The germline V gene encodes CDR1 SQVTM and CDR2 ANQGSEA. The CDR3 loop spans 13 amino acids. V lost 5 bases, J lost 0 bases, and 10 bases lay in between. The CDR3 here is CSVRRADQETQYF. The CDR3 DNA is TGCAGCGTTCGGCGAGCGGACCAAGAGACCCAGTACTTC.